The clone carrying this T cell receptor beta chain was found a few times. Additional DNA sequences in this sample encode the identical CDR3. The data originate from a study of beta chain features in type 1 diabetes. CD45RO/CCR7/CD25/CD127/CD95/CD27 sorting isolated CD4+ naive, central memory, regulatory and stem cell-like memory cells. Germline V gene lookup returns CDR1 SGHDT and CDR2 YYEEEE. This CDR3 has 14 amino acids. V was cut by 1 base and J by 3 bases, with 8 bases left in between. All of the isolated RNA was reverse transcribed, so expressed TCRB transcripts were sequenced. The assay was immunoSEQ multiplex PCR, and TCRdb's table has in-frame clones only and misses some. Of some 500,000 clones in the sample, approximately 10% are singletons; the top ten hold less than 0.06%.

The source is a woman aged 18 to 35 in good health. This sequence joins TRBV5-6 and TRBJ1-5, with D unclear. What was sequenced was naive CD4+ T cells from blood. The CDR3: CASSLRGSNQPQHF. The CDR3 nucleotides read TGTGCCAGCAGCTTGCGAGGGTCCAATCAGCCCCAGCATTTT. The full variable domain, rest sourced from reference TRBV5-6 and TRBJ1-5, is DAGVTQSPTHLIKTRGQQVTLRCSPKSGHDTVSWYQQALGQGPQFIFQYYEEEERQRGNFPDRFSGHQFPNYSSELNVNALLLGDSALYLCASSLRGSNQPQHFGDGTRLSIL.